This T cell receptor beta chain came from a study of early T cells in non-severe SARS-CoV-2 infection. Turning to the study itself: Sequencing of bulk RNA from unsorted whole blood was done, without chain pairing. General study points: VDJdb-based matching was biased toward anti-spike CD8 responses and missed private and CD4 specificities.

The protocol attached unique molecular identifiers to individual cDNA molecules. TCRdb processed the 5' RACE reads anew with MiXCR; each CDR3 protein has one entry. The table has 45,000 to 70,000 distinct CDR3 sequences, about 7.6% seen once. CDR3 length: 16 amino acids. Trimming shortened V by 5 bases and J by 4 bases, and 22 bases separated the two germline ends. CDR1 is SGHNT, CDR2 YYREEE, per germline (reference sequence). Concerning this clonotype: The target antigen is unknown.

The receptor comes from an adult who was a healthcare worker with PCR-confirmed SARS-CoV-2 infection or an uninfected control (not recorded which). The source material was whole blood, sampled at baseline. V is TRBV5-4 and J is TRBJ2-7; weak D call: TRBD2 (6 bases). The CDR3 spells CASSRDSRGNRYEQYF. The CDR3 DNA sequence: TGTGCCAGCAGTCGGGACTCCCGGGGGAATAGGTACGAGCAGTACTTC.